This entry lists 2 T cell receptor beta chains sequenced from one sample in a study of immune evolution from preneoplasia to lung adenocarcinoma. Generated by immunoSEQ multiplex PCR, the TCRdb table keeps only in-frame clones and is missing some. The repertoire consists of roughly 2,000 clones, with around 86% occurring once and the leading ten covering more than 9.5%. The sample comprised FFPE adjacent normal lung tissue. The source of these receptors is a person aged 65-85 years with lung adenocarcinoma.

The count of this clone is one. The rearrangement uses TRBV4-2 and TRBJ2-3; TRBD2 might be the D (6 bases). Trimming took off 0 bases at V and 5 bases at J, with 18 bases between the two ends. This CDR3 spans 17 amino acids. CDR1 and CDR2 from the germline V gene are LGHNA and YNFKEQ. As DNA, the CDR3 is TGTGCCAGCAGCCAAGAGCGGGACGTCCTAGGTGGAGATACGCAGTATTTT. Its translation: CASSQERDVLGGDTQYF.

The genes are TRBV18 and TRBJ1-1; no firm D call. The CDR3 has 15 residues. Germline assignment: CDR1 KGHSH and CDR2 LQKENI. V lost 0 bases, J lost 11 bases, and 19 bases lay in between. CDR3 bases: TGTGCCAGCTCACCACCCCGGGTCTTAGGCGACGTGGCTTTCTTT. Encoded protein: CASSPPRVLGDVAFF.